Below, 5 T cell receptor beta chains from the same sample are listed, as sequenced in a study of human T cells and chemical hapten exposure. Time point here: patch test 2, 6 weeks after DPC sensitization. Noted treatment: therapeutic diphenylcyclopropenone sensitization with weekly scalp DPC. Total RNA was extracted from unfractionated whole blood. TCRdb analysed the RACE reads with MiXCR anew, one entry per CDR3 protein. The table lists 35,000 to 45,000 distinct CDR3 sequences, 9.5% to 10% of them singletons. Sample: whole blood, taken in connection with sensitization to the hapten diphenylcyclopropenone (DPC). The receptors derive from a woman aged 25-40 years with alopecia areata. Some clones in this sample may be carry-over from other donors' samples.

The chain has TRBV6-2 or TRBV6-3 and TRBJ2-7, with TRBD1 matching 7 bases. This CDR3 comprises 13 residues. Germline V gene lookup returns CDR1 MNHEY and CDR2 SVGEGT. Unmatched junction bases numbered 7, after V lost 8 bases and J lost 3 bases. CDR3 nucleotides: TGTGCCAGCCGGTACAGGGGTAGCTACGAGCAGTACTTC. Protein product: CASRYRGSYEQYF.

This clonotype was counted only a few times. The chain has TRBV6-1 and TRBJ2-5; D is possibly TRBD1 (6 bases). Trimming shortened V by 5 bases and J by 3 bases, and 10 bases separated the two germline ends. This CDR3 is 13 amino acids long. The germline V gene encodes CDR1 MNHNS and CDR2 SASEGT. CDR3 sequence: CASSPTGKETQYF. The DNA of the CDR3 is TGTGCCAGCAGTCCTACAGGGAAAGAGACCCAGTACTTC.

This sequence joins TRBV30 and TRBJ2-3, with TRBD2 matching 8 bases. Germline CDR1 and CDR2: GTSNPN and SVGIG (reference sequence). J lost 2 bases, V lost 2 bases, and 3 bases had no gene match. CDR3 length: 14 amino acids. The CDR3 DNA follows: TGTGCCTGGAGTCGGGAGGGATTCACAGATACGCAGTATTTT. Its translation: CAWSREGFTDTQYF. The full variable domain, rest sourced from reference TRBV30 and TRBJ2-3, is SQTIHQWPATLVQPVGSPLSLECTVEGTSNPNLYWYRQAAGRGLQLLFYSVGIGQISSEVPQNLSASRPQDRQFILSSKKLLLSDSGFYLCAWSREGFTDTQYFGPGTRLTVL.

This clonotype was seen repeatedly, ten times or more. The V gene is TRBV12-3 or TRBV12-4, the J gene TRBJ1-5, with a possible D match to TRBD1 (6 bases). Trimming cost V 7 bases and J 1 base, with 14 bases left between them. The CDR3 contains 15 residues. CDR3 nucleotide sequence: TGTGCCAGCACCCTCCACGGACAGAGCAATCAGCCCCAGCATTTT. Residues: CASTLHGQSNQPQHF.

The rearrangement joins TRBV6-6 to TRBJ2-7; D perhaps matches TRBD1 (6 bases). V lost 8 bases and J 2 bases, leaving 13 bases between the germline ends. CDR1 is MNHNY, CDR2 SVGAGI, per germline (reference sequence). CDR3 size: 13 residues. The CDR3 loop reads CASVSGQTYEQYF. CDR3 DNA sequence: TGTGCCAGCGTCTCGGGACAAACCTACGAGCAGTACTTC.